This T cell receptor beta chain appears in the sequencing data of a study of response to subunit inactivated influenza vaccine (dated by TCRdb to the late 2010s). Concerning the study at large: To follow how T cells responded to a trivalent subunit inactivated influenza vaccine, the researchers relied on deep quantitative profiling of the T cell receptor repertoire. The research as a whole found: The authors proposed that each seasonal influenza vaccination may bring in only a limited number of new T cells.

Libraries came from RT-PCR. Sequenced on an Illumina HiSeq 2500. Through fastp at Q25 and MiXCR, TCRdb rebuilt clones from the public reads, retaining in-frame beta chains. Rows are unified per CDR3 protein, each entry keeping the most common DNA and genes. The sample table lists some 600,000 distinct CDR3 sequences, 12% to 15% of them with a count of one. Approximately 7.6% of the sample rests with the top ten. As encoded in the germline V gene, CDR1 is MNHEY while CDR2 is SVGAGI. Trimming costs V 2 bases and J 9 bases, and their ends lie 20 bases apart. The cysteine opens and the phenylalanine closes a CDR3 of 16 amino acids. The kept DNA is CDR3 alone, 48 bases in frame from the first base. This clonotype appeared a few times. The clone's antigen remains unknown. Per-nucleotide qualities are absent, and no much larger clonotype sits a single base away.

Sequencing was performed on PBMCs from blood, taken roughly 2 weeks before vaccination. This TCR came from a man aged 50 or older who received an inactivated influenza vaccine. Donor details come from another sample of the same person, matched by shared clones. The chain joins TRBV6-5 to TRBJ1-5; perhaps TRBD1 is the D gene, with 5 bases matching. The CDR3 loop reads CASSYKGTGTRWPQHF. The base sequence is TGTGCCAGCAGTTACAAGGGGACTGGTACTAGGTGGCCCCAGCATTTT.